This T cell receptor beta chain was sequenced for a study of cytomegalovirus exposure and HLA in healthy donors. General study points: It was approximately 150 TCR beta chains that were listed as cytomegalovirus-associated. Three CMV-associated chains proved CMV antigen-specific in vitro. Both high specificity and high sensitivity reportedly marked the classifier's diagnosis of cytomegalovirus status.

This clone was picked up a small number of times. The antigen is unknown. TCRdb keeps only in-frame clones here, not all; method: immunoSEQ multiplex PCR. The sample lists some 130,000 clones, roughly 88% seen once, with just under 6.5% in the top ten. Germline V CDR1 and CDR2: LGHNA, YNFKEQ. The CDR3 totals 14 residues. Deletions cut 1 base from V and 3 bases from J, with 8 bases between. The donors were members of the validation cohort, which comprised 120 subjects and was separate from the first cohort of roughly 700 subjects. The specimen was PBMCs. This chain uses TRBV4-2 with TRBJ2-3; D gene uncertain. This receptor was obtained from a woman aged 18-30 years in good health and CMV-seropositive. CDR3 nucleotide sequence: TGTGCCAGCAGCCAAGTGACTGGTACAGATACGCAGTATTTT. Its protein product is CASSQVTGTDTQYF.